Below are 30 T cell receptor beta chains sequenced from a single sample in a study of T cell changes during pregnancy in multiple sclerosis. The repertoire was sequenced with immunoSEQ multiplex PCR; TCRdb's copy has only in-frame clones and lacks some. The sample records 35,000 to 45,000 clones, roughly 88% being singletons. Sequenced here: peripheral blood, sampled in the second trimester of pregnancy. The receptors here all came from a female donor in good health, enrolled as a control in a pregnancy study.

The genes are TRBV9 and TRBJ2-2; no clear D. The CDR3 runs 14 residues. Trimming left V 0 bases short and J 6 bases short, with 9 bases between. Per the germline V gene, CDR1 is SGDLS and CDR2 is YYNGEE. In DNA, the CDR3 is TGTGCCAGCAGCGTAGCTACGAGTTCCGGGGAGCTGTTTTTT. Its protein product is CASSVATSSGELFF.

The rearrangement uses TRBV19 and TRBJ2-6; 9 bases align to TRBD1. The germline V gene encodes CDR1 LNHDA and CDR2 SQIVND (reference sequence). CDR3 size: 17 residues. After removal of 7 bases from V and 2 bases from J, the junction contained 9 bases not matched to a gene. The CDR3 loop is CASTPSQGAAGANVLTF. In nucleotides, the CDR3 is TGTGCCAGTACCCCCTCACAGGGGGCTGCTGGGGCCAACGTCCTGACTTTC. The variable domain in full, completed from reference TRBV19 and TRBJ2-6, reads DGGITQSPKYLFRKEGQNVTLSCEQNLNHDAMYWYRQDPGQGLRLIYYSQIVNDFQKGDIAEGYSVSREKKESFPLTVTSAQKNPTAFYLCASTPSQGAAGANVLTFGAGSRLTVL.

V is TRBV29-1 and J is TRBJ2-3; 13 bases align to TRBD2. This CDR3 has 14 amino acids. The ends lost 4 bases at V and 3 bases at J; junction bases unmatched: 1. The V gene's germline CDR1 is SQVTM and CDR2 ANQGSEA. The CDR3 region has the DNA TGCAGCGTTGGGACTAGCGGGAGAACAGATACGCAGTATTTT. Protein: CSVGTSGRTDTQYF.

The V gene is TRBV27, the J gene TRBJ2-7; 10 bases fit TRBD2. The germline V gene encodes CDR1 MNHEY and CDR2 SMNVEV (reference sequence). CDR3 length: 15 amino acids. J gave up 2 bases and V 2 bases, and 3 bases lay outside the gene matches. Written as DNA, the CDR3 is TGTGCCAGCAGTTTAGCCGGACTAGCGGCCTACGAGCAGTACTTC. Translating gives CASSLAGLAAYEQYF.

The genes are TRBV9 and TRBJ1-1; D is ambiguous. V dropped 4 bases and J dropped 5 bases, with 21 bases sitting between them. The germline gives CDR1 SGDLS, CDR2 YYNGEE. CDR3 length: 16 residues. The CDR3 reads CASSPRPGQKRTEAFF. The CDR3 DNA sequence: TGTGCCAGCAGCCCTAGACCGGGTCAGAAGAGGACTGAAGCTTTCTTT.

V usage is TRBV5-6 and J usage is TRBJ2-7; TRBD2 agrees at 9 bases. CDR3 length: 14 amino acids. CDR1 is SGHDT and CDR2 is YYEEEE in the germline V gene. V was clipped by 5 bases and J by 7 bases; unmatched bases: 10. The CDR3 sequence is CASRTGLAPGEQYF. For the CDR3, the DNA is TGTGCCAGCAGAACGGGACTAGCCCCCGGGGAGCAGTACTTC.

The V and J genes are TRBV15 and TRBJ1-5; 8 nucleotides align to TRBD1. CDR1 and CDR2 (germline): LNHNV, YYDKDF (reference sequence). J lost 6 bases, V lost 1 base, and 11 bases had no gene match. This CDR3 spans 17 amino acids. The CDR3 sequence: CATSRARTGSAGQPQHF. The CDR3 nucleotides are TGTGCCACCAGCAGAGCGAGGACAGGGTCGGCCGGTCAGCCCCAGCATTTT.

The chain is built from TRBV6-1 and TRBJ1-2; D call uncertain. Germline CDR1 and CDR2: MNHNS and SASEGT. The V end lost 2 bases, the J end lost 4 bases, and 14 bases lay between the germline ends. The CDR3 has 15 residues. CDR3 loop: CASSESGLAAYGYTF. DNA for the CDR3: TGTGCCAGCAGTGAATCCGGGTTGGCAGCCTATGGCTACACCTTC.

V and J are TRBV6-5 and TRBJ2-1; 7 bases match TRBD1. Trimming at V came to 5 bases and at J to 8 bases, leaving 12 bases not matched to a gene. CDR1 is MNHEY and CDR2 is SVGAGI in the germline V gene. The CDR3 spans 15 residues. CDR3 sequence reads: CASSHLTGNWDEQFF. The CDR3 DNA reads TGTGCCAGCAGTCACCTGACAGGGAATTGGGATGAGCAGTTCTTC.

The rearrangement links TRBV18 to TRBJ2-1; TRBD2 matches at 8 bases. V lost 3 bases, J lost 15 bases, and 7 bases stayed unmatched. The CDR3 is 12 amino acids. Germline V gene sequence: CDR1 KGHSH, CDR2 LQKENI. The CDR3 region has the DNA TGTGCCAGCTCACCGAGGGGACTAGATACGTTCTTC. Its protein is CASSPRGLDTFF.

V usage is TRBV19 and J usage is TRBJ2-1, with TRBD2 matching 8 bases. The CDR3 has 16 amino acids. CDR1 and CDR2 (germline): LNHDA, SQIVND (reference sequence). V lost 5 bases, J lost 4 bases, and 10 bases stayed unmatched. CDR3 loop: CASSLPSGGGYNEQFF. The CDR3 DNA reads TGTGCCAGTAGTTTACCCTCCGGGGGGGGATACAATGAGCAGTTCTTC.

The sample holds one count of this clone. The V gene is TRBV5-1, the J gene TRBJ2-6; D unresolved. CDR3 size: 15 residues. Germline CDR1 is SGHRS and CDR2 is YFSETQ. The germline V and J ends were trimmed by 1 base and 1 base, with 6 bases remaining between them. As DNA, the CDR3 is TGCGCCAGCAGCTTGCGGTGGTCTGGGGCCAACGTCCTGACTTTC. Protein product: CASSLRWSGANVLTF.

This clone was seen a single time. V usage is TRBV7-6 and J usage is TRBJ1-1; perhaps TRBD1 as D (6 bases). Trimming left V 4 bases short and J 6 bases short, with 27 bases between. Germline CDR1 reads SGHVS; CDR2 reads FNYEAQ. The CDR3 length is 18 residues. In DNA, the CDR3 is TGTGCCAGCAGCTCATACCGTACGGGGCAGGGGAATTCAGCTGAAGCTTTCTTT. Its translation: CASSSYRTGQGNSAEAFF.

The CDR3 nucleotides are TGTGCCAGCAGCAGCGTGGGGGCTGCAGATACGCAGTATTTT. Amino acid sequence: CASSSVGAADTQYF. V and J are TRBV7-9 and TRBJ2-3, with D perhaps matching TRBD1 (6 bases). This CDR3 is 14 amino acids long. V dropped 5 bases and J dropped 4 bases, with 13 bases sitting between them. Germline values: CDR1 SEHNR, CDR2 FQNEAQ (reference sequence).

The CDR3 is CASTDVRGSIQYF. CDR3 DNA sequence: TGTGCCAGTACCGATGTTAGAGGGAGCATTCAGTACTTC. The gene calls are TRBV19 and TRBJ2-4, with D perhaps TRBD2 (5 bases). In germline, CDR1 is LNHDA, CDR2 SQIVND (reference sequence). The CDR3 consists of 13 residues. V lost 7 bases and J lost 9, with 16 bases in between.

The rearrangement links TRBV5-1 to TRBJ2-1, with 9 bases aligning to TRBD2. V lost 0 bases to trimming and J lost 7 bases; unmatched junction nucleotides: 5. The CDR3 extends over 15 amino acids. Germline V gene data show CDR1 as SGHRS and CDR2 as YFSETQ. In nucleotides, the CDR3 is TGCGCCAGCAGCTTGGTGGCGGGGGGGGGAAATGAGCAGTTCTTC. Protein product: CASSLVAGGGNEQFF. The variable domain in full, completed from reference TRBV5-1 and TRBJ2-1, reads KAGVTQTPRYLIKTRGQQVTLSCSPISGHRSVSWYQQTPGQGLQFLFEYFSETQRNKGNFPGRFSGRQFSNSRSEMNVSTLELGDSALYLCASSLVAGGGNEQFFGPGTRLTVL.

The rearrangement links TRBV27 to TRBJ1-4; D is ambiguous. The CDR3 has 14 amino acids. Germline CDR1 reads MNHEY; CDR2 reads SMNVEV (reference sequence). V lost 3 bases and J lost 4, with 9 bases in between. For the CDR3, the DNA is TGTGCCAGCAGTTTTGGCCCCAATAATGAAAAACTGTTTTTT. This encodes CASSFGPNNEKLFF.

The rearrangement uses TRBV18 and TRBJ2-7, with TRBD1 matching 8 bases. The CDR3 is 13 residues long. V lost 6 bases, J lost 2 bases, and 3 bases stayed unmatched. The V gene's germline CDR1 is KGHSH and CDR2 LQKENI. The CDR3 region is CASSRDRTYEQYF. Written as DNA, the CDR3 is TGTGCCAGCTCGCGGGACAGGACCTACGAGCAGTACTTC.

The V gene is TRBV4-3, the J gene TRBJ2-3; TRBD2 might be the D (7 bases). CDR3 length: 17 amino acids. Trimming shortened V by 0 bases and J by 0 bases, and 13 bases separated the two germline ends. Germline V gives CDR1 LGHNA, CDR2 YSLEER. The CDR3 sequence: CASSQDGGGRSTDTQYF. Here the CDR3 DNA reads TGCGCCAGCAGCCAAGATGGGGGGGGGCGTAGCACAGATACGCAGTATTTT.

The genes are TRBV14 and TRBJ2-3; no definite D call. CDR1 SGHDN and CDR2 FVKESK come from the germline V gene. The CDR3 is made up of 13 amino acids. Trimming stripped 0 bases from V and 6 bases from J, with 7 bases between. The chain's CDR3 is CASSQDKSDTQYF. DNA for the CDR3: TGTGCCAGCAGCCAAGATAAATCTGATACGCAGTATTTT.

The chain has TRBV30 and TRBJ2-7; possibly TRBD2 for D (6 bases). The CDR3 is 16 residues long. V was shortened by 3 bases and J by 2 bases, with 20 bases between the two germline ends. In germline, CDR1 is GTSNPN, CDR2 SVGIG (reference sequence). As DNA, the CDR3 is TGTGCCTGGAGCGCCGAACCCGCCGGGAGCCCCTACGAGCAGTACTTC. It codes for CAWSAEPAGSPYEQYF. Filled out from reference TRBV30 and TRBJ2-7, the complete variable domain reads SQTIHQWPATLVQPVGSPLSLECTVEGTSNPNLYWYRQAAGRGLQLLFYSVGIGQISSEVPQNLSASRPQDRQFILSSKKLLLSDSGFYLCAWSAEPAGSPYEQYFGPGTRLTVT.

J is TRBJ2-7 and V is TRBV4-1, with 10 bases lining up with TRBD1. The CDR3 loop spans 16 amino acids. Trimming removed 1 base from V and 4 bases from J; junction bases left unmatched: 7. Germline V gives CDR1 MGHRA, CDR2 YSYEKL. CDR3 sequence (DNA): TGCGCCAGCAGCCAAGGGCCGCGGACAGGGGGTTACGAGCAGTACTTC. This encodes CASSQGPRTGGYEQYF.

The rearrangement links TRBV5-1 to TRBJ2-1; weak D call: TRBD1 (5 bases). In germline, CDR1 is SGHRS, CDR2 YFSETQ. This CDR3 is 15 amino acids long. Trimming took 4 bases from V and 0 from J, leaving 11 bases between them. As DNA, the CDR3 is TGCGCCAGCAGCGCTACAGGTGGCTCCTACAATGAGCAGTTCTTC. It translates to CASSATGGSYNEQFF.

This chain joins TRBV2 and TRBJ2-2; D unclear. Germline loops: CDR1 SNHLY, CDR2 FYNNEI. The CDR3 contains 14 residues. Trimming removed 3 bases at V and 8 bases at J, with 13 bases between. CDR3: CASSEAQPVGELFF. The CDR3 DNA reads as TGTGCCAGCAGTGAGGCCCAACCTGTAGGGGAGCTGTTTTTT.

This chain links TRBV5-4 with TRBJ2-7; TRBD2 aligns across 7 bases. J was trimmed by 5 bases and V by 3 bases; bases with no gene match: 14. The CDR3 has 16 residues. Germline V gene data show CDR1 as SGHNT and CDR2 as YYREEE (reference sequence). CDR3 sequence: CASSYRLGGSLDEQYF. The CDR3, as DNA: TGTGCCAGCAGCTACCGGCTTGGCGGGAGCTTAGACGAGCAGTACTTC.

The chain employs TRBV5-1 and TRBJ1-3; 9 bases agree with TRBD1. The J segment lost 4 bases and the V segment lost 4 bases, leaving 3 bases of the junction unmatched. The CDR3 runs to 14 residues. Germline assignment: CDR1 SGHRS and CDR2 YFSETQ. This CDR3 is CASSNRGPGNTIYF. Written as DNA, the CDR3 is TGCGCCAGCAGCAACAGGGGGCCAGGAAACACCATATATTTT.

CDR3 protein: CAWRRIDRQGGETQYF. The CDR3 DNA sequence: TGTGCCTGGAGAAGGATTGACCGACAGGGTGGAGAGACCCAGTACTTC. V is TRBV30 and J is TRBJ2-5; 7 positions match TRBD1. Germline V gene data show CDR1 as GTSNPN and CDR2 as SVGIG (reference sequence). The CDR3 is made up of 16 amino acids. Germline trimming cut 3 bases from V and 4 bases from J; bases unmatched to any gene: 14.

The V gene is TRBV6-1, the J gene TRBJ2-7; 7 positions agree with TRBD1. V gave up 7 bases and J gave up 3 bases; unmatched junction bases: 9. The germline gives CDR1 MNHNS, CDR2 SASEGT. CDR3 size: 14 residues. As DNA, the CDR3 is TGTGCCAGCACCTTTTCGGGACAGCTCTACGAGCAGTACTTC. Translated: CASTFSGQLYEQYF.

The rearrangement links TRBV30 to TRBJ2-7; D is uncertain. Deletions cut 4 bases from V and 5 bases from J, with 12 bases between. Germline CDR1 is GTSNPN and CDR2 is SVGIG (reference sequence). The CDR3 is made up of 12 amino acids. The CDR3 coding sequence is TGTGCCTGGACCCGCCGGGTCGACGAGCAGTACTTC. It is translated as CAWTRRVDEQYF.

The chain uses TRBV5-6 and TRBJ2-5; possibly TRBD2 for D (5 bases). This CDR3 has 13 residues. The germline V and J ends were trimmed by 2 bases and 2 bases, with 7 bases remaining between them. Germline V gives CDR1 SGHDT, CDR2 YYEEEE. CDR3 bases: TGTGCCAGCAGCTTCCCGGGACAAGAGACCCAGTACTTC. Its translation: CASSFPGQETQYF.